The 23 T cell receptor beta chains presented below share a single source sample, sequenced in a study of OX40 agonist ivuxolimab in advanced cancers. Here immunoSEQ multiplex PCR was the method, and the copy in TCRdb shows in-frame clones only, minus some. The sample gives under 12,000 clones, roughly nine tenths of which show up once; around 29% is in the top ten. The sequences come from CD4+ or CD8+ T cells sorted from blood, collected in a trial of the OX40 agonist ivuxolimab. All receptors come from an adult with an advanced solid tumor such as melanoma, head and neck, liver or kidney cancer.

V is TRBV4-1 and J is TRBJ2-7; 7 nucleotides match TRBD1. The CDR3 is made up of 13 amino acids. CDR1 MGHRA and CDR2 YSYEKL come from the germline V gene. V lost 3 bases, J lost 3 bases, and 2 bases stayed unmatched. The DNA of the CDR3 is TGCGCCAGCAGCCAGGGGACAGACTACGAGCAGTACTTC. Protein product: CASSQGTDYEQYF.

The genes are TRBV6-5 and TRBJ2-2; 7 positions match TRBD1. This CDR3 region has 16 residues. Germline CDR1 is MNHEY and CDR2 is SVGAGI. V shed 0 bases, J shed 8 bases, and the junction held 9 bases outside the gene matches. The CDR3 loop is CASSYSRDSLLGELFF. CDR3 DNA sequence: TGTGCCAGCAGTTACTCGAGGGACAGTCTATTGGGGGAGCTGTTTTTT.

The chain joins TRBV7-2 to TRBJ1-2; D may be TRBD1 (5 bases). In germline, CDR1 is SGHTA, CDR2 FQGNSA. This CDR3 contains 14 residues. V lost 3 bases, J lost 7 bases, and 15 bases lay in between. CDR3 in amino acids: CASSLRDQRVGYTF. CDR3 nucleotide sequence: TGTGCCAGCAGCTTGCGGGACCAAAGGGTTGGCTACACCTTC.

The chain employs TRBV7-9 and TRBJ2-7; 7 nucleotides align to TRBD1. Germline CDR1 is SEHNR and CDR2 is FQNEAQ (reference sequence). V trimming: 5 bases; J trimming: 4 bases; junction bases outside the gene matches: 8. CDR3 length: 14 residues. The CDR3 reads CASSPDRAWYEQYF. The CDR3 coding sequence is TGTGCCAGCAGCCCCGACAGGGCTTGGTACGAGCAGTACTTC.

This clone appeared a few times. The rearrangement uses TRBV11-2 and TRBJ1-1; no reliable D call. CDR1 and CDR2 from the germline V gene are SGHAT and FQNNGV. This CDR3 is 14 amino acids long. Trimming shortened V by 5 bases and J by 3 bases, and 13 bases separated the two germline ends. The CDR3 protein is CASSPDWVYTEAFF. CDR3 coding DNA: TGTGCCAGCAGCCCAGACTGGGTTTACACTGAAGCTTTCTTT.

This sequence joins TRBV5-4 and TRBJ2-5; 8 bases map to TRBD1. The CDR3 is made up of 14 amino acids. Trimming cost V 4 bases and J 5 bases; bases outside gene matches: 7. CDR1 is SGHNT, CDR2 YYREEE, per germline (reference sequence). CDR3 in amino acids: CASSPRTGSETQYF. The CDR3 DNA is TGTGCCAGCAGCCCCCGGACAGGGAGCGAGACCCAGTACTTC.

The DNA of the CDR3 is TGTGCCAGCAGCTCCGATCTAGCGTCCTACAATGAGCAGTTCTTC. Protein sequence: CASSSDLASYNEQFF. This chain joins TRBV7-9 and TRBJ2-1; D possibly corresponds to TRBD2 (6 bases). From germline, CDR1 is SEHNR and CDR2 FQNEAQ (reference sequence). The CDR3 totals 15 residues. Trimming left V 4 bases short and J 1 base short, with 11 bases between. Using reference TRBV7-9 and TRBJ2-1 for the parts outside the CDR3, the full variable domain is DTGVSQNPRHKITKRGQNVTFRCDPISEHNRLYWYRQTLGQGPEFLTYFQNEAQLEKSRLLSDRFSAERPKGSFSTLEIQRTEQGDSAMYLCASSSDLASYNEQFFGPGTRLTVL.

The V call is TRBV9, the J call TRBJ2-3; tentatively, D is TRBD1 (6 bases). Germline CDR1 SGDLS, CDR2 YYNGEE. The CDR3 covers 13 residues. V lost 6 bases and J lost 7, with 15 bases in between. The CDR3: CASNLGGYHTQYF. In DNA form, the CDR3 reads TGTGCCAGCAACCTAGGGGGATACCATACGCAGTATTTT. Full variable domain (remainder filled in from reference TRBV9 and TRBJ2-3): DSGVTQTPKHLITATGQRVTLRCSPRSGDLSVYWYQQSLDQGLQFLIQYYNGEERAKGNILERFSAQQFPDLHSELNLSSLELGDSALYFCASNLGGYHTQYFGPGTRLTVL.

The CDR3 DNA sequence: TGTGCCAGCAGTTACTCGGGAACCTCTGGGGCCAACGTCCTGACTTTC. It specifies CASSYSGTSGANVLTF. The chain carries TRBV6-5 and TRBJ2-6; D uncertain. Germline assignment: CDR1 MNHEY and CDR2 SVGAGI. Trimming cost V 0 bases and J 0 bases, with 6 bases left between them. CDR3 length: 16 residues.

The chain employs TRBV6-4 and TRBJ2-3; TRBD2 matches 9 bases. The CDR3 is 16 residues long. Per germline, CDR1 MRHNA and CDR2 SNTAGT. The junction had 2 bases not matched to a gene; V was cut back by 0 bases and J by 1 base. The CDR3 DNA is TGTGCCAGCAGTGACTCGGCTAGCGGGGGCACAGATACGCAGTATTTT. It codes for CASSDSASGGTDTQYF.

A single count supports this clone. CDR3 DNA sequence: TGTGCCAGCAGCGTAGGATTAGCGGGCAGGGGGGCCGGGGAGACCCAGTACTTC. Protein product: CASSVGLAGRGAGETQYF. V is TRBV9 and J is TRBJ2-5, with D possibly called TRBD1 or TRBD2 (7 bases each). The ends were cut back, 0 bases at V and 5 bases at J, with 23 bases in the middle. The germline CDR1 and CDR2 sequences are SGDLS and YYNGEE. CDR3 length: 18 residues.

The chain is built from TRBV7-9 and TRBJ2-7; 10 bases agree with TRBD2. The CDR3 contains 14 residues. Germline V gene data show CDR1 as SEHNR and CDR2 as FQNEAQ (reference sequence). V shed 5 bases and J 2 bases; nucleotides not matched to a gene: 3. Here the CDR3 reads CASSPSGRAYEQYF. The CDR3 DNA is TGTGCCAGCAGCCCCAGCGGGAGGGCCTACGAGCAGTACTTC. The whole variable domain, remainder taken from reference TRBV7-9 and TRBJ2-7, is DTGVSQNPRHKITKRGQNVTFRCDPISEHNRLYWYRQTLGQGPEFLTYFQNEAQLEKSRLLSDRFSAERPKGSFSTLEIQRTEQGDSAMYLCASSPSGRAYEQYFGPGTRLTVT.

This clone has only one observation. The V call is TRBV28, the J call TRBJ2-5, with D maybe TRBD1 (6 bases). Germline V gives CDR1 MDHEN, CDR2 SYDVKM. V lost 5 bases and J lost 2, with 12 bases in between. The CDR3 is 14 amino acids. The chain's CDR3 is CASSTLDRQETQYF. In nucleotides, the CDR3 is TGTGCCAGCAGTACCCTGGACAGACAAGAGACCCAGTACTTC.

The genes are TRBV11-2 and TRBJ2-7; 9 bases match TRBD2. The CDR3 contains 15 residues. The germline V gene has CDR1 SGHAT and CDR2 FQNNGV. V was pared by 5 bases and J by 1 base, with 6 bases of the junction left unmatched. The CDR3 spells CASSHTTSGSYEQYF. In DNA, the CDR3 is TGTGCCAGCAGCCATACGACTAGCGGATCCTACGAGCAGTACTTC.

This chain joins TRBV4-1 and TRBJ2-5; D unclear. The V end lost 5 bases, the J end lost 4 bases, and 17 bases lay between the germline ends. CDR1 and CDR2 from the germline V gene are MGHRA and YSYEKL. The length of the CDR3 is 15 residues. CDR3: CASSSDPSLRETQYF. In DNA, the CDR3 is TGCGCCAGCAGCTCGGACCCCAGCCTCCGAGAGACCCAGTACTTC.

CDR3: CASSPGLAGVSYEQYF. The CDR3 nucleotides are TGCGCCAGCAGCCCCGGACTAGCGGGAGTCTCCTACGAGCAGTACTTC. J is TRBJ2-7 and V is TRBV4-1; 13 nucleotides agree with TRBD2. Germline trimming cut 4 bases from V and 0 bases from J; bases unmatched to any gene: 3. Germline lookup yields CDR1 MGHRA and CDR2 YSYEKL. The CDR3 runs 16 residues.

This chain links TRBV4-2 with TRBJ2-2; TRBD1 is a possible D gene (6 bases). Germline-derived CDR1 and CDR2 are LGHNA and YNFKEQ. This CDR3 has 16 amino acids. Trimming took 9 bases from V and 2 from J, leaving 19 bases between them. The DNA for the CDR3 is TGTGCCAGTAAAGACGTGCCGGGACAAAACACCGGGGAGCTGTTTTTT. Its protein product is CASKDVPGQNTGELFF.

The chain couples TRBV9 to TRBJ2-5; D assignment may be TRBD1 or TRBD2 (5 bases each). CDR3 size: 16 residues. The germline V gene encodes CDR1 SGDLS and CDR2 YYNGEE. The germline V and J ends were trimmed by 4 bases and 5 bases, with 21 bases remaining between them. The CDR3 spells CASSPDGTFLSETQYF. DNA for the CDR3: TGTGCCAGCAGCCCAGATGGGACCTTTCTCTCTGAGACCCAGTACTTC. Drawing the rest from reference TRBV9 and TRBJ2-5, the complete variable domain is DSGVTQTPKHLITATGQRVTLRCSPRSGDLSVYWYQQSLDQGLQFLIQYYNGEERAKGNILERFSAQQFPDLHSELNLSSLELGDSALYFCASSPDGTFLSETQYFGPGTRLLVL.

V gene TRBV28 combines with J gene TRBJ2-4; tentatively, D is TRBD1 (6 bases). The V gene lost 3 bases and the J gene lost 2 bases, with 14 bases spanning the gap. The CDR3 has 16 amino acids. From germline, CDR1 is MDHEN and CDR2 SYDVKM. The CDR3 DNA reads as TGTGCCAGCAGTTTCAACCTACAGGGAACCAAAAACATTCAGTACTTC. Translation: CASSFNLQGTKNIQYF.

The chain uses TRBV28 and TRBJ1-5, with 9 bases fitting TRBD1. J gave up 0 bases and V 6 bases, and 6 bases lay outside the gene matches. Per the germline V gene, CDR1 is MDHEN and CDR2 is SYDVKM. This CDR3 comprises 16 residues. CDR3 amino acids: CASREQGAGSNQPQHF. The CDR3 nucleotides are TGTGCCAGCAGAGAACAGGGGGCCGGTAGCAATCAGCCCCAGCATTTT.

V usage is TRBV19 and J usage is TRBJ2-5; D is unresolved. Germline CDR1 and CDR2: LNHDA and SQIVND (reference sequence). The CDR3 covers 14 residues. Deletions cut 4 bases from V and 5 bases from J, with 14 bases between. The DNA for the CDR3 is TGTGCCAGTAGTACCCTCCCATTGGGGGAGACCCAGTACTTC. This sequence encodes CASSTLPLGETQYF. Complete variable domain (other parts from reference TRBV19 and TRBJ2-5): DGGITQSPKYLFRKEGQNVTLSCEQNLNHDAMYWYRQDPGQGLRLIYYSQIVNDFQKGDIAEGYSVSREKKESFPLTVTSAQKNPTAFYLCASSTLPLGETQYFGPGTRLLVL.

The genes are TRBV27 and TRBJ1-3; the D is unclear. The CDR3 length is 15 residues. Trimming removed 3 bases at V and 1 base at J, with 10 bases between. Germline V CDR1 and CDR2: MNHEY, SMNVEV (reference sequence). For the CDR3, the DNA is TGTGCCAGCAGTTTGACGGGAGGGTCTGGAAACACCATATATTTT. Its protein is CASSLTGGSGNTIYF.

The rearrangement joins TRBV7-9 to TRBJ2-5, with 8 nucleotides matching TRBD2. The CDR3 contains 16 residues. V dropped 4 bases and J dropped 6; count of bases not matched to a gene: 13. From germline, CDR1 is SEHNR and CDR2 FQNEAQ (reference sequence). CDR3 DNA: TGTGCCAGCAGCTGGGATCGGGCGGGAGGCATCCAGACCCAGTACTTC. Its protein product is CASSWDRAGGIQTQYF.